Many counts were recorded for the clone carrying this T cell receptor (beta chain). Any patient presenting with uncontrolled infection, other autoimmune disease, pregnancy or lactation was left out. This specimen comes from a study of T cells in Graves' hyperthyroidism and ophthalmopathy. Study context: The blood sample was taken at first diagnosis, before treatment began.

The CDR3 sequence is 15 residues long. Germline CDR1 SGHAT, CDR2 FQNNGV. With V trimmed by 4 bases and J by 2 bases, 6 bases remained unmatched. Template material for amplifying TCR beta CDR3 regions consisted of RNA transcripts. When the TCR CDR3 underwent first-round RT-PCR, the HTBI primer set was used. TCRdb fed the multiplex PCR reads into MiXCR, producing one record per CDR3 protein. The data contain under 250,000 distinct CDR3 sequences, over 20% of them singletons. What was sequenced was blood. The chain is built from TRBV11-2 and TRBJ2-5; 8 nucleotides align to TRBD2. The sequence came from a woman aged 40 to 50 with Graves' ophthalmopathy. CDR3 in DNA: TGTGCCAGCAGCTCCATTGGACTAGCTCAAGAGACCCAGTACTTC. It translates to CASSSIGLAQETQYF.